The next 10 T cell receptor beta chains were all read from a single sample in a study of OX40 agonist ivuxolimab in advanced cancers. Receptor amplification or capture employed the immunoSEQ multiplex PCR assay. TCRdb limited this immuneACCESS table to in-frame rearrangements with V and J called. A share of clones is missing; checked studies link under half to unresolved V genes, and the rest is unexplained. This sample is represented by 73,000 or so clones; 88% of them were singletons. The ten largest account for around 0.78% of the sample. The sequencing used CD4+ or CD8+ T cells sorted from blood, collected in a trial of the OX40 agonist ivuxolimab. The receptors shown here come from an adult with an advanced solid tumor such as melanoma, head and neck, liver or kidney cancer.

V gene TRBV27 combines with J gene TRBJ2-7; 7 bases line up with TRBD2. Per germline, CDR1 MNHEY and CDR2 SMNVEV (reference sequence). CDR3 length: 14 residues. Trimming at V came to 6 bases and at J to 0 bases, leaving 5 bases not matched to a gene. The CDR3 sequence is CASRLGGSSYEQYF. The DNA of the CDR3 is TGTGCCAGCAGGCTGGGGGGGAGCTCCTACGAGCAGTACTTC.

In its sample, this clone was seen once. CDR3 region: CAWSGLAGNTIYF. The CDR3 region has the DNA TGTGCCTGGAGTGGTCTTGCGGGAAACACCATATATTTT. V and J are TRBV30 and TRBJ1-3; D gene ambiguous. With 1 base removed from V and 4 bases from J, the gap between germline ends came to 8 bases. CDR3 length: 13 amino acids. Looked up from germline, CDR1 is GTSNPN and CDR2 is SVGIG (reference sequence). Together with reference TRBV30 and TRBJ1-3, the CDR3 gives the full variable domain: SQTIHQWPATLVQPVGSPLSLECTVEGTSNPNLYWYRQAAGRGLQLLFYSVGIGQISSEVPQNLSASRPQDRQFILSSKKLLLSDSGFYLCAWSGLAGNTIYFGEGSWLTVV.

The chain employs TRBV6-1 and TRBJ2-3; D may be TRBD2 (6 bases). CDR3 size: 15 residues. Germline CDR1 MNHNS, CDR2 SASEGT. Trimming pared 7 bases from V and 1 base from J, leaving 15 bases between. Here the CDR3 reads CASTLRGLGTDTQYF. The CDR3 DNA reads TGTGCCAGCACTCTTAGGGGACTGGGCACAGATACGCAGTATTTT.

The V and J genes are TRBV6-5 and TRBJ1-3; D gene uncertain. The CDR3 totals 15 residues. Trimming took off 0 bases at V and 0 bases at J, with 6 bases between the two ends. Germline V gives CDR1 MNHEY, CDR2 SVGAGI. As DNA, the CDR3 is TGTGCCAGCAGTTACTCGTACAGCTCTGGAAACACCATATATTTT. Its protein product is CASSYSYSSGNTIYF.

This clone counts as medium-sized. V gene TRBV5-4 combines with J gene TRBJ1-1; the D gene is possibly TRBD1 (6 bases). CDR1 and CDR2 (germline): SGHNT, YYREEE (reference sequence). Deletions cut 2 bases from V and 13 bases from J, with 18 bases between. The CDR3 length is 13 residues. The CDR3 bases are TGTGCCAGCAGCTTTGGGGGGGCGGCCAAAGGTTTCTTT. Encoded protein: CASSFGGAAKGFF.

V is TRBV18 and J is TRBJ1-1; unclear D gene. The CDR3 consists of 13 residues. Trimming removed 2 bases from V and 1 base from J, with 5 bases in between. Per germline, CDR1 KGHSH and CDR2 LQKENI. CDR3 amino acids: CASSPTANTEAFF. The CDR3, as DNA: TGTGCCAGCTCACCAACAGCGAACACTGAAGCTTTCTTT.

The rearrangement joins TRBV7-6 to TRBJ1-5, with a possible D match to TRBD1 (5 bases). The CDR3 consists of 15 residues. Trimming left V 1 base short and J 4 bases short, with 11 bases between. CDR1 SGHVS and CDR2 FNYEAQ come from the germline V gene. CDR3: CASSLEGARNQPQHF. The CDR3 region has the DNA TGTGCCAGCAGCTTAGAAGGGGCGAGGAATCAGCCCCAGCATTTT.

The chain is built from TRBV5-1 and TRBJ2-3; D might be TRBD1 (6 bases). V lost 1 base and J lost 2, with 14 bases in between. This CDR3 is built from 16 residues. Germline CDR1 SGHRS, CDR2 YFSETQ. The CDR3 DNA is TGCGCCAGCAGCTTGCTTACTCAGGGGAACACAGATACGCAGTATTTT. This gives the protein CASSLLTQGNTDTQYF.

This chain joins TRBV6-1 and TRBJ1-3, with D possibly being TRBD1 (6 bases). Trimming shortened V by 8 bases and J by 8 bases, and 16 bases separated the two germline ends. Germline loops: CDR1 MNHNS, CDR2 SASEGT. This CDR3 spans 13 amino acids. This chain's CDR3 is CASRDTRGDTIYF. The CDR3 nucleotides read TGTGCCAGCCGGGACACCCGGGGGGACACCATATATTTT.

The chain carries TRBV6-5 and TRBJ1-2; 9 bases fit TRBD1. The germline V gene encodes CDR1 MNHEY and CDR2 SVGAGI. This CDR3 is 13 amino acids long. After removal of 5 bases from V and 7 bases from J, the junction contained 5 bases not matched to a gene. CDR3 DNA sequence: TGTGCCAGCAGTCCCACAGGGGGCGCTGGCTACACCTTC. It codes for CASSPTGGAGYTF.